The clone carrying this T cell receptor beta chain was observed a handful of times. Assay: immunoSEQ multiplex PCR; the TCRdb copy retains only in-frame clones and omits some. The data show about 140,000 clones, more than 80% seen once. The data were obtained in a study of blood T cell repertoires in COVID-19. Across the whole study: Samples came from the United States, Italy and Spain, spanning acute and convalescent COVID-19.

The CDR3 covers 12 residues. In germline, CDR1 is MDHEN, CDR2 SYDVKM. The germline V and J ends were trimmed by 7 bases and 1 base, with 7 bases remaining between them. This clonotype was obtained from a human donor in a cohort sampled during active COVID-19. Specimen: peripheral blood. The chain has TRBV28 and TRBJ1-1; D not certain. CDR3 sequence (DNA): TGTGCCAGCACTATAGCGAACACTGAAGCTTTCTTT. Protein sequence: CASTIANTEAFF.